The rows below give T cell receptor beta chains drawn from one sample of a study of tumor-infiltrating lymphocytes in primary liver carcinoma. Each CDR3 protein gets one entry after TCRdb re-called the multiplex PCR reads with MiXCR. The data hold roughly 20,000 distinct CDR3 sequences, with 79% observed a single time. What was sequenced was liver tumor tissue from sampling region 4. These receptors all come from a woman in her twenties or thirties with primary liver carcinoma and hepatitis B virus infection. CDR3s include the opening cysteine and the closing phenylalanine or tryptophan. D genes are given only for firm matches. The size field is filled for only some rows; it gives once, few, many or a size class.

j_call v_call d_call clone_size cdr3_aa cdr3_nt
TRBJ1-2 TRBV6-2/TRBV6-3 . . CASSLKGYGGHTF TGTGCCAGCAGTCTTAAGGGCTACGGTGGCCACACCTTC
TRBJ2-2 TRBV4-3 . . CAGSHGTGELFF TGCGCCGGCAGTCATGGCACCGGGGAGCTGTTTTTT
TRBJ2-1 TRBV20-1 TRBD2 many CSASKGLAGLGEQFF TGCAGTGCTAGTAAGGGACTAGCGGGATTGGGGGAGCAGTTCTTC
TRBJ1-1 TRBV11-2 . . CASNARDKGPKRCSNTEAFF TGTGCCAGCAACGCTCGGGACAAGGGGCCCAAGAGGTGTAGTAACACTGAAGCTTTCTTT
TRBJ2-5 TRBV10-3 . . CAISESGTRQATQYF TGTGCCATCAGTGAGTCGGGTACTAGACAAGCGACCCAGTACTTC
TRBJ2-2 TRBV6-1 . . CTSSETHPGGTANTGELFF TGTACCAGCAGTGAAACCCATCCTGGGGGCACCGCGAACACCGGGGAGCTGTTTTTT
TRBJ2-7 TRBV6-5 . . CSSSYHPHGGYEQYF TGTTCCAGCAGTTACCATCCACATGGGGGTTACGAGCAGTACTTC
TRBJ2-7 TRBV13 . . CASSPRSGSHEQCF TGTGCCAGCAGCCCTAGAAGCGGATCCCACGAACAGTGCTTC
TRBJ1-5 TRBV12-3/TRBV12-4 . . CASGPTGFTLPQHF TGCGCCAGCGGCCCAACAGGGTTTACTCTGCCCCAGCATTTT
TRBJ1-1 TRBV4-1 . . CASSLHQGGRTEAFF TGCGCCAGCAGCCTGCATCAGGGCGGGCGTACTGAAGCTTTCTTT
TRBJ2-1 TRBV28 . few CASSSPLRTSSYNEQFF TGTGCCAGTAGTTCACCGTTGAGGACCAGCTCCTACAATGAACAGTTCTTC
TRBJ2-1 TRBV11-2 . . CASSLEGGENNEQFF TGTGCCAGCAGCTTAGAGGGTGGGGAGAACAATGAGCAGTTCTTC
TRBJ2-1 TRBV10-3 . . CTISPAATREEQFF TGTACCATCAGTCCCGCGGCGACCCGGGAAGAGCAGTTCTTC
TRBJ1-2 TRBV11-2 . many CASSLREANYGYTF TGTGCCAGCAGCTTAAGGGAAGCTAACTATGGCTACACCTTC
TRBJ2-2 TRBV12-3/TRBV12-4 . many CASRGWDTNTGELFF TGTGCCAGCCGGGGGTGGGACACGAACACCGGGGAGCTGTTTTTT
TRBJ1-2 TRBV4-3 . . CASSQWGRVNGYTF TGCGCCAGCAGCCAATGGGGCAGGGTGAATGGCTACACCTTC
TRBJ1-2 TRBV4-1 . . CADKPGYTF TGCGCCGACAAACCGGGCTACACCTTC
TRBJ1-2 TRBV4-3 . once CAGSQDRSRVNGYTF TGCGCCGGCAGCCAAGATAGGAGCAGGGTGAATGGCTACACCTTC
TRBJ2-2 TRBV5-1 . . CANSLGHRDKNTGQLFF TGCGCCAACAGCTTGGGGCACAGGGACAAGAACACCGGGCAGCTGTTTTTT
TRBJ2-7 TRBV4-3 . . CTGSQDRCTGREQYF TGCACCGGCAGCCAAGACCGATGTACAGGGCGGGAGCAGTACTTC
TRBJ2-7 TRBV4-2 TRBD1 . CVSSQEHIGQGGPREQHF TGTGTCAGCAGCCAGGAACACATAGGACAGGGGGGACCGCGCGAGCAGCACTTC
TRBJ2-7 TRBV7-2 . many CASSLAGRTLSYEQYF TGTGCCAGCAGCTTAGCCGGGCGGACCCTAAGCTACGAGCAGTACTTC
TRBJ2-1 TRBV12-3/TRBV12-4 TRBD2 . CASSLSGTSELEQFF TGTGCCAGCAGCCTGTCCGGGACTAGTGAACTTGAGCAGTTCTTT
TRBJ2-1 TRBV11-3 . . CAGANGSANEQFF TGTGCTGGCGCTAACGGGAGTGCGAATGAGCAATTCTTC
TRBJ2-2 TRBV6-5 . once CASSPRTCFTGELLF TGTGCCAGCAGTCCGCGGACATGCTTCACCGGGGAGCTGTTATTT
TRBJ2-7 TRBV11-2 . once CASSSGGTALSSYEQYF TGCGCCAGCAGCTCAGGAGGTACAGCTCTGAGCTCATACGAGCAGTACTTC
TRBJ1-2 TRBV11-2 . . CASSPGDSNYGYTF TGTGCCAGCAGCCCAGGGGACTCTAACTATGGCTACACCTTC
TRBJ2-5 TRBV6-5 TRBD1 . CASSTDRGHTQYF TGTGCCAGCAGTACCGACAGGGGGCATACCCAGTATTTC